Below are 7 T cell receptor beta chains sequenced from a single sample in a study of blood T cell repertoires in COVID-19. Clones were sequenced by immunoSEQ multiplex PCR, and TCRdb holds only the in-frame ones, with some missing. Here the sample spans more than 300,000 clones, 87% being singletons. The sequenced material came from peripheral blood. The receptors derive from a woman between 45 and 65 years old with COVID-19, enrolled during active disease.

The CDR3 nucleotides are TGTGCCTGGAGTGTACAGGGGGCAAGACCCCAGCATTTT. This translates into CAWSVQGARPQHF. The V and J genes are TRBV30 and TRBJ1-5; 9 nucleotides agree with TRBD1. Trimming at V came to 0 bases and at J to 10 bases, leaving 4 bases not matched to a gene. The germline CDR1 and CDR2 sequences are GTSNPN and SVGIG (reference sequence). This CDR3 contains 13 residues.

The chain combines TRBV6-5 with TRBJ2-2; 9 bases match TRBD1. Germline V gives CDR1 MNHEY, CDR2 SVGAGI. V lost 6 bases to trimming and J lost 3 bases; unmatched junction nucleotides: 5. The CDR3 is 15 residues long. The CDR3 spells CASSLTGGDTGELFF. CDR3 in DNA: TGTGCCAGCAGCTTGACAGGGGGGGACACCGGGGAGCTGTTTTTT.

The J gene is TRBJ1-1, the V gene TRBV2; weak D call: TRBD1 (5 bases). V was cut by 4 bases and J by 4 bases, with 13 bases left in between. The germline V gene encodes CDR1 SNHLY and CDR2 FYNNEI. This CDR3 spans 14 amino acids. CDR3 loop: CASSGAGRATEAFF. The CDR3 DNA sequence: TGTGCCAGCAGTGGGGCAGGGAGGGCCACTGAAGCTTTCTTT.

The CDR3 reads CASSETVSPYNEQFF. Here the CDR3 DNA reads TGTGCCAGCAGTGAAACGGTTTCACCATACAATGAGCAGTTCTTC. The V gene is TRBV2, the J gene TRBJ2-1; D call uncertain. CDR1 is SNHLY and CDR2 is FYNNEI in the germline V gene. The V end was cut by 2 bases, the J end by 4 bases, with 12 bases between. This CDR3 is 15 amino acids long.

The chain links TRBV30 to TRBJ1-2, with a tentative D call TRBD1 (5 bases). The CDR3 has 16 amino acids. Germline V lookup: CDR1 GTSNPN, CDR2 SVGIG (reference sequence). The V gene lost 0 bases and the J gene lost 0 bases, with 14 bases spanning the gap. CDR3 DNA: TGTGCCTGGAGTGTAGGCAGGGTAGGGCCTAACTATGGCTACACCTTC. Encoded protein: CAWSVGRVGPNYGYTF. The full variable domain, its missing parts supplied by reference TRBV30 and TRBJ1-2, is SQTIHQWPATLVQPVGSPLSLECTVEGTSNPNLYWYRQAAGRGLQLLFYSVGIGQISSEVPQNLSASRPQDRQFILSSKKLLLSDSGFYLCAWSVGRVGPNYGYTFGSGTRLTVV.

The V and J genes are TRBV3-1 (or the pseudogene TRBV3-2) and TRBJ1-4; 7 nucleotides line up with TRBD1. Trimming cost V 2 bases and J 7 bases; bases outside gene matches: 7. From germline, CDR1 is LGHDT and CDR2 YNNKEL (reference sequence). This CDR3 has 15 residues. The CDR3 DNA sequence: TGTGCCAGCAGCCAACGGGCAGGGGGAGGTGAAAAACTGTTTTTT. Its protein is CASSQRAGGGEKLFF.

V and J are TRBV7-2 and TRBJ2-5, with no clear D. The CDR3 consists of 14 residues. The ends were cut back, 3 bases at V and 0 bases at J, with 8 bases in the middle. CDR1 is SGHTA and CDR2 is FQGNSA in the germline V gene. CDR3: CASSFSGYQETQYF. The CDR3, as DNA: TGTGCCAGCAGCTTCTCCGGGTACCAAGAGACCCAGTACTTC.